Following are 20 T cell receptor beta chains from one sample sequenced in a study of T cells in women clearing cervical HPV infection (dated by TCRdb to the late 2010s). Libraries were built with the immunoSEQ multiplex PCR assay. TCRdb mirrors the immuneACCESS table, restricted to in-frame sequences. Some clones are absent from its copies; in checked studies, under half trace to an unresolved V gene, and the reason for the others is unknown. The sample table gives about 32,000 clones. The ten largest clones represent approximately 4.5% of the sample. Sequenced input: blood buffy coat. The receptors originated from a woman aged 18 to 75 with a cervical HPV16 infection that either progressed to CIN3+ or cleared (not recorded which).

Remarks on this clone: The CDR3 end lies 3 residues beyond the end of the read and is filled in from the germline J gene. The V gene is TRBV5-1, the J gene TRBJ2-5, with TRBD2 matching 8 bases. The CDR3 extends over 15 amino acids. Per germline, CDR1 SGHRS and CDR2 YFSETQ. With V trimmed by 0 bases and J by 2 bases, 3 bases remained unmatched. The CDR3 loop is CASSLAGRGQETQYF. The CDR3 DNA, read in part, is TGCGCCAGCAGCTTGGCCGGGAGGGGGCAAGAGACC.

A remark on this clone: The junction departs from germline at one end; a sequencing error may be responsible. The read is 3 residues too short to cover the CDR3 end, so that end is filled in from the germline J gene. The chain links TRBV4-2 to TRBJ1-3; maybe TRBD1 (5 bases). There are 17 residues in the CDR3. The germline CDR1 and CDR2 sequences are LGHNA and YNFKEQ. The covered CDR3 bases are TGCGCCAGCAGCCAATCCCGTGGGGCACAATTAGTTAACACC. Translation gives CASSQSRGAQLVNT. The CDR3 in its entirety is CASSQSRGAQLVNTIYF.

Comments on this clone: The read comes to an end 3 residues before the CDR3 does, leaving the germline J gene to fill in the end. The chain is built from TRBV5-8 and TRBJ2-1; no reliable D call. Per germline, CDR1 SGHTS and CDR2 YDEGEE. The CDR3 totals 13 residues. V lost 9 bases and J 0 bases, leaving 10 bases between the germline ends. CDR3 DNA, as far as it was read: TGTGCCAACGATAGGGCCTCCTACAATGAG. It translates to CANDRASYNE. The full CDR3 protein reads CANDRASYNEQFF. The full variable domain, in which reference TRBV5-8 and TRBJ2-1 provide the parts outside the CDR3, is EAGVTQSPTHLIKTRGQQATLRCSPISGHTSVYWYQQALGLGLQFLLWYDEGEERNRGNFPPRFSGRQFPNYSSELNVNALELEDSALYLCANDRASYNEQFFGPGTRLTVL.

As concerns this clone: The read finishes 3 residues shy of the CDR3 end, and the germline J gene is used to complete it. This sequence joins TRBV20-1 and TRBJ1-4; 9 nucleotides align to TRBD1. The CDR3 loop spans 13 amino acids. Germline-derived CDR1 and CDR2 are DFQATT and SNEGSKA (reference sequence). CDR3 bases read: TGCAGTGCGGGACAGGGAGGTAATTCACCA. Protein: CSAGQGGNSP. Given in full, the CDR3 is CSAGQGGNSPLFF.

Worth noting for this clone: The sequenced fragment ends 3 residues before the CDR3 boundary, so the rest is inferred from the germline J gene. This chain links TRBV19 with TRBJ2-3; D gene unclear. The CDR3 runs 16 residues. The germline gives CDR1 LNHDA, CDR2 SQIVND (reference sequence). The CDR3 region is CASSTIRLMGNQPQYF. The covered CDR3 bases are TGTGCCAGTAGTACCATCAGGCTAATGGGCAATCAGCCG.

Note on this clone: The CDR3 end lies 3 residues beyond the end of the read and is filled in from the germline J gene. The V and J genes are TRBV7-6 and TRBJ2-4, with 10 positions matching TRBD1. CDR3 length equals 15 residues. Germline CDR1 is SGHVS and CDR2 is FNYEAQ. The CDR3 DNA, read in part, is TGTGCCAGCAGCTTGGATACCGGGACAGGGGTTGGT. Amino acids: CASSLDTGTGVG. The complete CDR3 sequence is CASSLDTGTGVGQYF.

On this clone itself: The read is 3 residues too short to cover the CDR3 end, so that end is filled in from the germline J gene. The rearrangement joins TRBV2 to TRBJ1-2; a weak D match, TRBD1 (5 bases). Germline-derived CDR1 and CDR2 are SNHLY and FYNNEI. This CDR3 is 15 amino acids long. CDR3: CASSARGIVENIYTF. CDR3 DNA, as far as it was read: TGTGCCAGCAGTGCTCGGGGGATCGTAGAAAACATC. The variable domain in full, completed from reference TRBV2 and TRBJ1-2, reads EPEVTQTPSHQVTQMGQEVILRCVPISNHLYFYWYRQILGQKVEFLVSFYNNEISEKSEIFDDQFSVERPDGSNFTLKIRSTKLEDSAMYFCASSARGIVENIYTFGSGTRLTVV.

Comment on this clone: The read ends 3 residues early relative to the CDR3; the germline J gene fills the gap. The chain carries TRBV20-1 and TRBJ2-1, with 15 bases matching TRBD2. V gave up 5 bases and J gave up 2 bases; unmatched junction bases: 4. The CDR3 runs to 16 residues. The V gene's germline CDR1 is DFQATT and CDR2 SNEGSKA (reference sequence). The chain's CDR3 is CSAWTSGGATYNEQFF. The part of the CDR3 DNA that was read is TGCAGTGCTTGGACTAGCGGGGGGGCCACCTACAATGAG.

A remark on this clone: With the read ending 3 residues before the CDR3 end, the germline J gene is used to fill in that end. This chain joins TRBV11-2 and TRBJ2-7, with D perhaps TRBD1 (6 bases). V lost 1 base and J lost 6, with 13 bases in between. This CDR3 has 14 residues. Germline V gene lookup returns CDR1 SGHAT and CDR2 FQNNGV. The sequenced CDR3 bases are TGTGCCAGCAGCTTAGGTGGGGGCCGAGGCGAG. It encodes CASSLGGGRGE. The entire CDR3 sequence reads CASSLGGGRGEQYF.

On this clone itself: Coverage ceases 3 residues before the CDR3 finishes, and the germline J gene fills in the end. The chain recombines TRBV20-1 with TRBJ2-3, with 13 bases identical to TRBD2. Germline V gene sequence: CDR1 DFQATT, CDR2 SNEGSKA (reference sequence). The V and J ends lost 3 bases and 6 bases, in that order; junction bases with no gene match: 9. This CDR3 has 16 residues. CDR3 sequence: CSARTSGRTGEDTQYF. CDR3 DNA, as far as it was read: TGCAGTGCTAGGACTAGCGGGAGGACCGGGGAGGATACG.

Notes on this clone: The read gets to within 3 residues of the CDR3 end, and the germline J gene fills in the rest. The chain employs TRBV6-2 or TRBV6-3 and TRBJ1-2; the D is unclear. Germline V gene lookup returns CDR1 MNHEY and CDR2 SVGEGT. The CDR3 loop spans 11 amino acids. The CDR3 is CASRPRSGYTF. Partial CDR3 DNA: TGTGCCAGCAGGCCCAGGAGCGGC.

In regard to this clone: The CDR3 extends 3 residues past the end of the read, so its final part is completed from the germline J gene. J is TRBJ2-5 and V is TRBV6-2 or TRBV6-3, with unresolved D. V lost 8 bases to trimming and J lost 5 bases, with 12 bases between them. Germline V CDR1 and CDR2: MNHEY, SVGEGT. This CDR3 is 12 amino acids long. The CDR3 DNA, read in part, is TGTGCCAGCGGGCCCCAACCGGAGACC. Amino acids: CASGPQPET. The whole CDR3 is CASGPQPETQYF.

As to this clone: The sequenced fragment ends 3 residues before the CDR3 boundary, so the rest is inferred from the germline J gene. V and J are TRBV20-1 and TRBJ2-3, with a weak D call TRBD2 (7 bases). The CDR3 totals 13 residues. The germline gives CDR1 DFQATT, CDR2 SNEGSKA (reference sequence). The sequenced CDR3 bases are TGCAGTGCTAGGTGGGGGGGCAATCAGCCG. Its protein is CSARWGGNQP. The entire CDR3 protein is CSARWGGNQPQYF.

To note about this clone: A read error may produce the germline difference seen at one junction end. The read gets to within 3 residues of the CDR3 end, and the germline J gene fills in the rest. The chain recombines TRBV4-2 with TRBJ1-1, with D tentatively TRBD1 (6 bases). Germline V gene lookup returns CDR1 LGHNA and CDR2 YNFKEQ. This CDR3 has 12 residues. CDR3: CASSRGVTEAFF. Partial CDR3 DNA: TGCGCCAGCAGCAGGGGTGTCACTGAA.

With respect to this clone: The CDR3 goes on 3 residues after the read ends, and that part is filled in from the germline J gene. This sequence joins TRBV18 and TRBJ1-2; maybe TRBD1 (6 bases). CDR3 size: 14 residues. Germline values: CDR1 KGHSH, CDR2 LQKENI. CDR3 in amino acids: CASSEWSRTDTYTF. Incomplete CDR3 DNA: TGTGCCAGCTCAGAGTGGAGTCGGACAGATACC.

The CDR3 bases that were read are TGTGCCAGCAGTGGGACTAGCGAGCACAATGAG. Its protein is CASSGTSEHNE. The entire CDR3 protein reads CASSGTSEHNEQFF. The chain links TRBV6-4 to TRBJ2-1; TRBD2 matches 9 bases. Sequencing ends 3 residues short of the CDR3 end; the germline J gene provides the rest. The CDR3 runs to 14 residues. After removal of 4 bases from V and 5 bases from J, the junction contained 3 bases not matched to a gene. Per germline, CDR1 MRHNA and CDR2 SNTAGT.

As concerns this clone: The CDR3 extends 3 residues past the end of the read, so its final part is completed from the germline J gene. The rearrangement links TRBV29-1 to TRBJ1-1, with D perhaps matching TRBD1 (5 bases). Germline V gives CDR1 SQVTM, CDR2 ANQGSEA. The CDR3 runs to 11 residues. This CDR3 reads CSVTEGSVAFF. Partial CDR3 DNA: TGCAGCGTTACCGAGGGGTCGGTA.

Turning to this clone: The read stops 3 residues short of the end of the CDR3; the missing end is completed from the germline J gene. The chain couples TRBV18 to TRBJ2-2; 8 bases are shared with TRBD2. CDR1 is KGHSH, CDR2 LQKENI, per germline. This CDR3 is built from 16 residues. V was clipped by 0 bases and J by 1 base; unmatched bases: 1. This CDR3 reads CASSPPSGGNTGELFF. The covered CDR3 bases are TGTGCCAGCTCACCACCCAGCGGGGGGAACACCGGGGAG. Together with reference TRBV18 and TRBJ2-2, the CDR3 gives the full variable domain: NAGVMQNPRHLVRRRGQEARLRCSPMKGHSHVYWYRQLPEEGLKFMVYLQKENIIDESGMPKERFSAEFPKEGPSILRIQQVVRGDSAAYFCASSPPSGGNTGELFFGEGSRLTVL.

As concerns this clone: The read stops 3 residues short of the end of the CDR3; the missing end is completed from the germline J gene. The chain carries TRBV20-1 and TRBJ2-5; 8 bases match TRBD1. Germline loops: CDR1 DFQATT, CDR2 SNEGSKA (reference sequence). V lost 5 bases, J lost 5 bases, and 10 bases stayed unmatched. This CDR3 has 14 residues. CDR3 DNA, as far as it was read: TGCAGTGCTTTATCACAGGGGGGCTGGGAGACC. Amino acid sequence: CSALSQGGWET. The full CDR3 sequence reads CSALSQGGWETQYF.

On this clone itself: The read terminates 3 residues ahead of where the CDR3 ends, so the germline J gene completes it. The chain joins TRBV25-1 to TRBJ2-5, with no clear D. This CDR3 has 13 residues. Germline V gives CDR1 MGHDK, CDR2 SYGVNS. V was pared by 3 bases and J by 4 bases, with 9 bases between. CDR3 DNA (partial): TGTGCCAGCAGTGATCACAAGGGAGAGACC. It yields the protein CASSDHKGET. The entire CDR3 protein reads CASSDHKGETQYF.